The rows below give T cell receptor beta chains drawn from one sample of a study of long-term antiretroviral therapy in people with HIV. Some clones are missing from TCRdb's copy, which holds only in-frame ones; the method was immunoSEQ multiplex PCR. The table lists about 22,000 clones, roughly 82% of them singletons. The material was unsorted PBMCs, obtained 0.1 years before starting antiretroviral therapy. These receptors were collected from a man aged 18 to 29 with HIV. The CDR3 runs from the conserved cysteine through the conserved F or W. Some rows mark clone size as missing; the rest say once, few, many or name a class of expanded clone.

v_gene: TRBV25-1
abundance: .
CDR3aa: CASSPHGAPSYNSPLHF

v_gene: TRBV11-2
abundance: few
CDR3aa: CASETGTALGELFF

v_gene: TRBV5-1
abundance: few
CDR3aa: CASSSDRVWYF

v_gene: TRBV5-1
abundance: .
CDR3aa: CASSLGGPTEAFF

v_gene: TRBV5-4
abundance: .
CDR3aa: CASSLAKGYIQYF

v_gene: TRBV27
abundance: .
CDR3aa: CASSPGGGNEQFF

v_gene: TRBV4-2
abundance: .
CDR3aa: CASSHPNSAYEQYF

v_gene: TRBV30
abundance: .
CDR3aa: CAWSLLLIRGTNTGELFF

v_gene: TRBV10-3
abundance: .
CDR3aa: CAISSGGDRYNEQFF

v_gene: TRBV4-2
abundance: .
CDR3aa: CASSKQGGGGTEAFF

v_gene: TRBV6-6
abundance: .
CDR3aa: CASSYSGSGKLFF

v_gene: TRBV6-5
abundance: .
CDR3aa: CASSYGVTYNEQFF

v_gene: TRBV30
abundance: .
CDR3aa: CAWRWGHRGNEKLFF

v_gene: TRBV9
abundance: .
CDR3aa: CASSGSGRYEQYF

v_gene: TRBV19
abundance: once
CDR3aa: CASSGQSYEQYF

v_gene: TRBV27
abundance: .
CDR3aa: CASSSGGDEQFF

v_gene: TRBV4-2
abundance: .
CDR3aa: CASSQVLGVWQETQYF

v_gene: TRBV4-1
abundance: few
CDR3aa: CASSQLGTSGDYNEQFF

v_gene: TRBV19
abundance: .
CDR3aa: CASSAWLADNEQFF

v_gene: TRBV30
abundance: .
CDR3aa: CAWSVGGSSYEQYF

v_gene: TRBV4-1
abundance: .
CDR3aa: CASSPILAGGPDTQYF

v_gene: TRBV7-2
abundance: .
CDR3aa: CASSPGGGRLTDTQYF

v_gene: TRBV27
abundance: .
CDR3aa: CASSFPQETQYF

v_gene: TRBV6-5
abundance: .
CDR3aa: CASSYVQAREKLFF

v_gene: TRBV28
abundance: .
CDR3aa: CASSLTSSFIQYF

v_gene: TRBV11-2
abundance: .
CDR3aa: CASSLRTGRQYF

v_gene: TRBV7-9
abundance: few
CDR3aa: CASRGHYTASGNTIYF

v_gene: TRBV7-2
abundance: .
CDR3aa: CASSLIREVSYEQYF

v_gene: TRBV6-4
abundance: .
CDR3aa: CASSESQGTYGYTF

v_gene: TRBV18
abundance: .
CDR3aa: CASSLEKSPGAHGYTF

v_gene: TRBV19
abundance: .
CDR3aa: CASRLGHEQYF

v_gene: TRBV5-6
abundance: .
CDR3aa: CASRADITYGYTF

v_gene: TRBV6-6
abundance: once
CDR3aa: CASSTDRNTEAFF

v_gene: TRBV28
abundance: .
CDR3aa: CASSFLAGGAGELFF

v_gene: TRBV9
abundance: .
CDR3aa: CASSVSSAAGENIQYF

v_gene: TRBV27
abundance: .
CDR3aa: CASSSGPSLGQFF

v_gene: TRBV7-2
abundance: .
CDR3aa: CASSLFGVAEYEQYF

v_gene: TRBV7-2
abundance: .
CDR3aa: CASSKGLAGGPETQYF

v_gene: TRBV11-2
abundance: .
CDR3aa: CASSFGPAKQQYF

v_gene: TRBV29-1
abundance: .
CDR3aa: CSVGVQGAFSGTQYF

v_gene: TRBV7-9
abundance: .
CDR3aa: CASSPLSGWAREQFF

v_gene: TRBV6-5
abundance: .
CDR3aa: CASSRDYNTGELFF

v_gene: TRBV5-8
abundance: .
CDR3aa: CASSLGTGFSPLHF

v_gene: TRBV28
abundance: once
CDR3aa: CASRREGELFF

v_gene: TRBV29-1
abundance: .
CDR3aa: CSVEYRGGEQYF

v_gene: TRBV7-9
abundance: .
CDR3aa: CASSLYYYREKTGGYTF

v_gene: TRBV7-8
abundance: medium-sized
CDR3aa: CASSLREGRETQYF

v_gene: TRBV5-1
abundance: .
CDR3aa: CASSPGTGNTEAFF

v_gene: TRBV28
abundance: .
CDR3aa: CASSFGLAVGEQFF